One sample yielded the 14 T cell receptor beta chains listed below, sequenced in a study of shared clonotypes between healthy human individuals. TCRdb's table, derived via immunoSEQ multiplex PCR, lists solely in-frame clones and lacks some. The data hold 650,000 to 800,000 clones, with about 90% observed a single time. Only CD45RO-negative cells positively selected for CCR7 counted as naive CD8 cells, so terminally differentiated effector memory CD45RA+ cells were excluded. Sequenced sample: naive CD8+ T cells sorted from blood. Every receptor here comes from a man aged 25 to 40 in good health.

The chain links TRBV15 to TRBJ2-7, with a weak D call TRBD2 (5 bases). Germline CDR1 is LNHNV and CDR2 is YYDKDF (reference sequence). Trimming cost V 4 bases and J 7 bases, with 11 bases left between them. CDR3 size: 12 residues. CDR3 bases: TGTGCCACCAGCACCTCGGGGTGGGAGCAGTACTTC. This encodes CATSTSGWEQYF.

The J gene is TRBJ2-1, the V gene TRBV9; D is perhaps TRBD2 (6 bases). The CDR3 is 16 amino acids. The germline V and J ends were trimmed by 0 bases and 3 bases, with 13 bases remaining between them. CDR1 is SGDLS, CDR2 YYNGEE, per germline. The CDR3 DNA sequence: TGTGCCAGCAGCGTAGGGACTACCGGCCACTACAATGAGCAGTTCTTC. It codes for CASSVGTTGHYNEQFF. The full variable domain, its missing parts supplied by reference TRBV9 and TRBJ2-1, is DSGVTQTPKHLITATGQRVTLRCSPRSGDLSVYWYQQSLDQGLQFLIQYYNGEERAKGNILERFSAQQFPDLHSELNLSSLELGDSALYFCASSVGTTGHYNEQFFGPGTRLTVL.

CDR3 amino acids: CASSLSPGQGPAGELFF. The CDR3 DNA sequence: TGCGCCAGCAGCCTATCTCCGGGACAGGGCCCGGCCGGGGAGCTGTTTTTT. The rearrangement joins TRBV5-1 to TRBJ2-2, with 9 nucleotides matching TRBD1. V lost 4 bases to trimming and J lost 6 bases; unmatched junction nucleotides: 13. This CDR3 comprises 17 residues. CDR1 and CDR2 (germline): SGHRS, YFSETQ.

V gene TRBV5-5 combines with J gene TRBJ2-7; 8 positions agree with TRBD1. The CDR3 covers 16 residues. Germline-derived CDR1 and CDR2 are SGHKS and YYEKEE (reference sequence). V was pared by 4 bases and J by 3 bases, with 12 bases of the junction left unmatched. The CDR3 coding sequence is TGTGCCAGCAGCACCGATGACAGGGGTCCGTTCTACGAGCAGTACTTC. It encodes CASSTDDRGPFYEQYF.

The V call is TRBV25-1, the J call TRBJ2-1; D remains unclear. V dropped 2 bases and J dropped 4 bases, with 18 bases sitting between them. Germline values: CDR1 MGHDK, CDR2 SYGVNS. This CDR3 contains 17 residues. CDR3 sequence (DNA): TGTGCCAGCAGTGAAGCGGTCTACACCCCAAAGTACAATGAGCAGTTCTTC. Translation gives CASSEAVYTPKYNEQFF. Variable domain in full (rest from reference TRBV25-1 and TRBJ2-1): EADIYQTPRYLVIGTGKKITLECSQTMGHDKMYWYQQDPGMELHLIHYSYGVNSTEKGDLSSESTVSRIRTEHFPLTLESARPSHTSQYLCASSEAVYTPKYNEQFFGPGTRLTVL.

This clone was seen more than once but under ten times. This likely traces to a read error, being one base from a far larger clone. V gene TRBV25-1 combines with J gene TRBJ2-6; no clear D gene. Trimming removed 3 bases from V and 0 bases from J, with 3 bases in between. The CDR3 sequence is 14 residues long. The V gene's germline CDR1 is MGHDK and CDR2 SYGVNS. The CDR3 reads CASSESSGANVLTF. In DNA, the CDR3 is TGTGCCAGCAGTGAGAGCTCTGGGGCCAACGTCCTGACTTTC.

This chain links TRBV10-3 with TRBJ1-3; 7 nucleotides match TRBD1. Unmatched junction bases numbered 4, after V lost 5 bases and J lost 3 bases. This CDR3 region has 14 residues. Germline CDR1 reads ENHRY; CDR2 reads SYGVKD. DNA of the CDR3: TGTGCCATCAGTCATGGGACAGATGGAAACACCATATATTTT. Amino acid sequence: CAISHGTDGNTIYF.

The CDR3 DNA follows: TGTGCCAGCAGCTCTCGACAGGGAGTGGTTGAAAAACTGTTTTTT. This sequence encodes CASSSRQGVVEKLFF. The rearrangement uses TRBV11-2 and TRBJ1-4; 7 bases line up with TRBD1. The CDR3 has 15 residues. V was pared by 4 bases and J by 7 bases, with 9 bases of the junction left unmatched. The germline V gene has CDR1 SGHAT and CDR2 FQNNGV.

The chain employs TRBV9 and TRBJ2-1; D possibly corresponds to TRBD2 (6 bases). The ends were cut back, 6 bases at V and 6 bases at J, with 19 bases in the middle. Germline CDR1 is SGDLS and CDR2 is YYNGEE. The length of the CDR3 is 15 residues. CDR3: CASTPEGGITNEQFF. The CDR3 bases are TGTGCCAGCACTCCGGAGGGCGGGATAACCAATGAGCAGTTCTTC.

V gene TRBV5-6 combines with J gene TRBJ2-7; perhaps TRBD2 as D (5 bases). V lost 2 bases, J lost 5 bases, and 17 bases lay in between. CDR1 and CDR2 from the germline V gene are SGHDT and YYEEEE. This CDR3 spans 15 amino acids. CDR3: CASSLPNLWGDEQYF. CDR3 nucleotides: TGTGCCAGCAGCTTACCCAATCTTTGGGGAGACGAGCAGTACTTC.

Here the CDR3 DNA reads TGTGCCAGCAGGGGTACAGGGGAAGAGACCCAGTACTTC. Its protein is CASRGTGEETQYF. The rearrangement links TRBV14 to TRBJ2-5; 7 positions match TRBD1. The germline V gene has CDR1 SGHDN and CDR2 FVKESK. The J segment lost 3 bases and the V segment lost 6 bases, leaving 4 bases of the junction unmatched. CDR3 length equals 13 residues. Complete variable domain (other parts from reference TRBV14 and TRBJ2-5): EAGVTQFPSHSVIEKGQTVTLRCDPISGHDNLYWYRRVMGKEIKFLLHFVKESKQDESGMPNNRFLAERTGGTYSTLKVQPAELEDSGVYFCASRGTGEETQYFGPGTRLLVL.

The V and J genes are TRBV6-5 and TRBJ2-7; D uncertain. The germline gives CDR1 MNHEY, CDR2 SVGAGI. The CDR3 loop spans 12 amino acids. V lost 6 bases, J lost 4 bases, and 10 bases lay in between. CDR3 nucleotide sequence: TGTGCCAGCAGAAATCTAGGATACGAGCAGTACTTC. This gives the protein CASRNLGYEQYF.

The J gene is TRBJ2-1, the V gene TRBV4-1; 9 positions match TRBD1. CDR3 length equals 15 residues. Germline values: CDR1 MGHRA, CDR2 YSYEKL. The J segment lost 8 bases and the V segment lost 4 bases, leaving 9 bases of the junction unmatched. CDR3 in amino acids: CASSPTGQGPYEQFF. The CDR3, as DNA: TGCGCCAGCAGCCCAACGGGACAGGGACCTTATGAGCAGTTCTTC.

The CDR3: CASSLGTGEREAGELFF. Here the CDR3 DNA reads TGCGCCAGCAGCTTGGGAACAGGGGAAAGGGAAGCCGGGGAGCTGTTTTTT. The J gene is TRBJ2-2, the V gene TRBV5-1, with 7 nucleotides matching TRBD1. Germline loops: CDR1 SGHRS, CDR2 YFSETQ. CDR3 size: 17 residues. V lost 0 bases to trimming and J lost 6 bases; unmatched junction nucleotides: 11.